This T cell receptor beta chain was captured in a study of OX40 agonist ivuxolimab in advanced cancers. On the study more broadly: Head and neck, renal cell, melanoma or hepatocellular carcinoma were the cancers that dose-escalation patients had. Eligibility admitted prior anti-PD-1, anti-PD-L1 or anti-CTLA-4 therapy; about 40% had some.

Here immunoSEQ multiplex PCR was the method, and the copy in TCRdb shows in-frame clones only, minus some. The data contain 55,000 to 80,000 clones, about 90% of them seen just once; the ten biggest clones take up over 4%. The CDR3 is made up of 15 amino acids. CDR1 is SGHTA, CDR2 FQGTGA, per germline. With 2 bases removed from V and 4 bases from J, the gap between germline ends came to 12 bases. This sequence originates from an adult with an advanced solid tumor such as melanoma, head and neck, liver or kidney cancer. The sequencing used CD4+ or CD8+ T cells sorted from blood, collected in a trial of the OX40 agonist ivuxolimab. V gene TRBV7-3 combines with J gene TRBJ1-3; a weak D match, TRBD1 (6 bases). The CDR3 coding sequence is TGTGCCAGCAGCTTAGAGTCCAGGGGAGGAAACACCATATATTTT. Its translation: CASSLESRGGNTIYF.